The entry that follows covers one T cell receptor (beta chain) sequence. Its antigen is currently unknown. The sample is drawn from a study of T-cell reconstitution after alpha-beta-depleted transplantation in children. The study's findings and limits: Several patients had high TCRbeta diversity at day 60; it came from surviving recipient T cells and thymic progenitors. As was reported, about two months after transplant, alpha-beta T cells came from several hundred expanded graft clones. Fresh T-cell production supplied most of the T-cell counts and diversity seen one year after transplant.

Germline assignment: CDR1 SGDLS and CDR2 YYNGEE. The CDR3 runs to 17 residues. The ends were cut back, 0 bases at V and 0 bases at J, with 13 bases in the middle. A TCRbeta library incorporating unique molecular identifiers was prepared. MiXCR, run by TCRdb on the PCR reads, gives a single entry per CDR3 protein. The sample lists about 110,000 distinct CDR3 sequences; approximately 22% were seen once. This clonotype was obtained from a male patient under 10 years old who had a stem cell transplant for chronic granulomatous disease, so the T cells may come from the graft donor. The V call is TRBV9, the J call TRBJ1-3; D perhaps matches TRBD1 (6 bases). Sequences were derived from PBMCs, mostly from graft donor cells, sampled 180 days after TCRalphabeta/CD19-depleted stem cell transplant. CDR3 in DNA: TGTGCCAGCAGCGTAGACGGGGGCCATGGCTCTGGAAACACCATATATTTT. Residues: CASSVDGGHGSGNTIYF.